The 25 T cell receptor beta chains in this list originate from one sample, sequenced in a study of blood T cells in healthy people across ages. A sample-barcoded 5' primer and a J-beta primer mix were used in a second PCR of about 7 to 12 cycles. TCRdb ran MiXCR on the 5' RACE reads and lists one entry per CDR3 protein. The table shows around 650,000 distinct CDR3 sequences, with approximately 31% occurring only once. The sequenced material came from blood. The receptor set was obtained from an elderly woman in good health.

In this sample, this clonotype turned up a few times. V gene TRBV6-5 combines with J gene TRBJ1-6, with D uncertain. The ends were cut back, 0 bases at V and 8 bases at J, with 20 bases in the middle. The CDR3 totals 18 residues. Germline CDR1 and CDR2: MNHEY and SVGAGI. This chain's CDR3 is CASSYSRRPPMLDSPLHF. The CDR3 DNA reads TGTGCCAGCAGTTACTCTCGGCGGCCCCCCATGTTGGATTCACCCCTCCACTTT.

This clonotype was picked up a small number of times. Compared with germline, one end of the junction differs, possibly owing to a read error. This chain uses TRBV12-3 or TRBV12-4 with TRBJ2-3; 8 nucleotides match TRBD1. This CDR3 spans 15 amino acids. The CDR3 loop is CASSLQGARADAQYF. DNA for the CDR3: TGTGCCAGCAGTTTGCAGGGGGCAAGGGCAGATGCGCAGTATTTT.

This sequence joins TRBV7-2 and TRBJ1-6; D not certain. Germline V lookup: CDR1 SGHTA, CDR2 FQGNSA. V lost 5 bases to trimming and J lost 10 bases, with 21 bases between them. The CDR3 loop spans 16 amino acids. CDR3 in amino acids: CASSHQRRAGGSPLHF. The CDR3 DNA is TGTGCCAGCAGCCATCAGAGACGGGCTGGTGGATCACCCCTCCACTTT. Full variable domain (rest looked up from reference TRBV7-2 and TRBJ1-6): GAGVSQSPSNKVTEKGKDVELRCDPISGHTALYWYRQSLGQGLEFLIYFQGNSAPDKSGLPSDRFSAERTGGSVSTLTIQRTQQEDSAVYLCASSHQRRAGGSPLHFGNGTRLTVT.

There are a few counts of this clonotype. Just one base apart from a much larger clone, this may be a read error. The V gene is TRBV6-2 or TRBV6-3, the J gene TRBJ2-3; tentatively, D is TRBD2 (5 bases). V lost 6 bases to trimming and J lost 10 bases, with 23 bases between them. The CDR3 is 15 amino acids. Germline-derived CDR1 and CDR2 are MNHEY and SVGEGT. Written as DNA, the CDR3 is TGTGCCAGCAGCCCACTTAGAGGGCAGAGACGGGCGCAGTATTTT. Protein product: CASSPLRGQRRAQYF.

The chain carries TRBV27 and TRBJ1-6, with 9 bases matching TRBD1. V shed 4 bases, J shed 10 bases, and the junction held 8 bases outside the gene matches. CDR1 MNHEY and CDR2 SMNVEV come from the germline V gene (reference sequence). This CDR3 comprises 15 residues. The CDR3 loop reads CASSSQGQGFSPLHF. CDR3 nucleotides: TGTGCCAGCAGTTCCCAGGGACAGGGATTCTCACCCCTCCACTTT.

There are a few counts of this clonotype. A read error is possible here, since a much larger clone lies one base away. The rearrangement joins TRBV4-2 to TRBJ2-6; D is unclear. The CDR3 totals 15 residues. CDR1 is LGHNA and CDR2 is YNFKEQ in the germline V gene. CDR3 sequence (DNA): TGTGTCAGCAGCCAACTGGCCCCTGGGGCCAACGTCCTGACTTTC. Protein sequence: CVSSQLAPGANVLTF.

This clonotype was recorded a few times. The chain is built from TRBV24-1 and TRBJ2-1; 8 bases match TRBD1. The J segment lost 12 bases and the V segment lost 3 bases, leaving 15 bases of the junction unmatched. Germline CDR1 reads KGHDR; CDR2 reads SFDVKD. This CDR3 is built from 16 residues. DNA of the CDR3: TGTGCCACCAGTGATGAGCTAGGGCAGGGGGCTAGTAGGCAGTTCTTC. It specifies CATSDELGQGASRQFF.

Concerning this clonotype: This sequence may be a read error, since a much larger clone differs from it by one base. The CDR3 DNA sequence: TGTGCCAGCAGCTTAGAAGGACGGGGTTTAACCACTGAAGCTTTCTTT. Translating gives CASSLEGRGLTTEAFF. J is TRBJ1-1 and V is TRBV7-2; unclear D gene. V was shortened by 1 base and J by 4 bases, with 16 bases between the two germline ends. There are 16 residues in the CDR3. Germline CDR1 and CDR2: SGHTA and FQGNSA.

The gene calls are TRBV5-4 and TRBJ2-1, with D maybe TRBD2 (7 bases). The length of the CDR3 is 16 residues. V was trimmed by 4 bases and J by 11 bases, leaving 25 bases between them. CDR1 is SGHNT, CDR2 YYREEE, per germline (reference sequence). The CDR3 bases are TGTGCCAGCAGCCCGGACTGGGGGGGCGCCTCTATGCAGCAGTTCTTC. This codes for CASSPDWGGASMQQFF.

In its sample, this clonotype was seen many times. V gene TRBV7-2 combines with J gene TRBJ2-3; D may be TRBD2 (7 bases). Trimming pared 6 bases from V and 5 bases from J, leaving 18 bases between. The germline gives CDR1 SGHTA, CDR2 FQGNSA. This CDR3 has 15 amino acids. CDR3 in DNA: TGTGCCAGCAGTCGATCCCCGGGGGGCATAGATACGCAGTATTTT. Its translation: CASSRSPGGIDTQYF.

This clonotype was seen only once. The CDR3 reads CSARPTSGGIYNEQFF. Written as DNA, the CDR3 is TGCAGTGCTAGACCCACTAGCGGGGGAATTTACAATGAGCAGTTCTTC. This rearrangement joins TRBV20-1 to TRBJ2-1, with 11 bases that match TRBD2. CDR3 size: 16 residues. The germline CDR1 and CDR2 sequences are DFQATT and SNEGSKA (reference sequence). After removal of 2 bases from V and 4 bases from J, the junction contained 7 bases not matched to a gene.

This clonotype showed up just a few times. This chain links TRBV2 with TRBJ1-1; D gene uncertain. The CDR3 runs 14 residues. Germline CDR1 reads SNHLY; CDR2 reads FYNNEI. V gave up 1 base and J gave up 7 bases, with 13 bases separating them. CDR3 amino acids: CASSEGRETHEAFF. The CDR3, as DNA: TGTGCCAGCAGTGAAGGCCGGGAGACCCATGAAGCTTTCTTT. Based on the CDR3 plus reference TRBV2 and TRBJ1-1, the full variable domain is EPEVTQTPSHQVTQMGQEVILRCVPISNHLYFYWYRQILGQKVEFLVSFYNNEISEKSEIFDDQFSVERPDGSNFTLKIRSTKLEDSAMYFCASSEGRETHEAFFGQGTRLTVV.

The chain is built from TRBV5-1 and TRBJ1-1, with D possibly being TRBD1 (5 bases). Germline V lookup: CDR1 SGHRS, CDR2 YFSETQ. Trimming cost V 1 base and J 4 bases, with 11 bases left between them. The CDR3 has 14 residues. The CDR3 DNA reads TGCGCCAGCAGCTTGTCGCCGGGGACCACTGAAGCTTTCTTT. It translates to CASSLSPGTTEAFF.

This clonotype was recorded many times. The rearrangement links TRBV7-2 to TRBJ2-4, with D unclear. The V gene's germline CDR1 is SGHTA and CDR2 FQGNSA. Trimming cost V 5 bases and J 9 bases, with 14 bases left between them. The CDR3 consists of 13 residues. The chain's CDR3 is CASSEGARTIQYF. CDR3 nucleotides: TGTGCCAGCAGCGAAGGCGCCCGTACCATTCAGTACTTC. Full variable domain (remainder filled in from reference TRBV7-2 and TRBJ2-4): GAGVSQSPSNKVTEKGKDVELRCDPISGHTALYWYRQSLGQGLEFLIYFQGNSAPDKSGLPSDRFSAERTGGSVSTLTIQRTQQEDSAVYLCASSEGARTIQYFGAGTRLSVL.

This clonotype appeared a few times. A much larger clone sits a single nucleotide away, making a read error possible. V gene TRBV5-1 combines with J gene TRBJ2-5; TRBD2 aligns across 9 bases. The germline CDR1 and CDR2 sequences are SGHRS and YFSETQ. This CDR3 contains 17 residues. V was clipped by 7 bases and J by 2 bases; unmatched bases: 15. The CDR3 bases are TGCGCCAGCGGACCCAACCCCGCTAGCGGGGTGCAAGAGACCCAGTACTTC. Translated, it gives CASGPNPASGVQETQYF.

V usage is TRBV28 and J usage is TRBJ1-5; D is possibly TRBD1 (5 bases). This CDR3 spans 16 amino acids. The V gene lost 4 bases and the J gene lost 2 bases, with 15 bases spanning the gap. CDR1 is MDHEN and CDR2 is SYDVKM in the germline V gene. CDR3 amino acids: CASSSFKLGGNQPQHF. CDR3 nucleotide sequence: TGTGCCAGCAGTTCTTTTAAATTGGGGGGCAATCAGCCCCAGCATTTT. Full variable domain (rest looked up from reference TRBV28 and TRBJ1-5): DVKVTQSSRYLVKRTGEKVFLECVQDMDHENMFWYRQDPGLGLRLIYFSYDVKMKEKGDIPEGYSVSREKKERFSLILESASTNQTSMYLCASSSFKLGGNQPQHFGDGTRLSIL.

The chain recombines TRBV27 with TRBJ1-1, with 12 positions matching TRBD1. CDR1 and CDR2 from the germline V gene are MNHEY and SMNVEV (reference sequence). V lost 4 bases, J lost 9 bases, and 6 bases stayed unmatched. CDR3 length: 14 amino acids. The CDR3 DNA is TGTGCCAGCAGTTCGGGGACAGGGGGCAGTAAAGCTTTCTTT. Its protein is CASSSGTGGSKAFF.

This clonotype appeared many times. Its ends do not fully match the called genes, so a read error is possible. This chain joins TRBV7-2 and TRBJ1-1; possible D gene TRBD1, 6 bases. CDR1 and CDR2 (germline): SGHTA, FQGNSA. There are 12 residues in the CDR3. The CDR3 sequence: CASSLGGPEAFF. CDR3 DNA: TGTGCCAGCAGTTTAGGGGGGCCTGAAGCTTTCTTT.

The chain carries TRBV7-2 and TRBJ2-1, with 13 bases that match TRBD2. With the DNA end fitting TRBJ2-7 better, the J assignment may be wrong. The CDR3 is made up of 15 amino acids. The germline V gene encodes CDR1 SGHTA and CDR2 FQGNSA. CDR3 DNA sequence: TGTGCCAGCAGCTCCGGGACTAGCGGGGTTGACGAGCAGTACTTC. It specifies CASSSGTSGVDEQYF.

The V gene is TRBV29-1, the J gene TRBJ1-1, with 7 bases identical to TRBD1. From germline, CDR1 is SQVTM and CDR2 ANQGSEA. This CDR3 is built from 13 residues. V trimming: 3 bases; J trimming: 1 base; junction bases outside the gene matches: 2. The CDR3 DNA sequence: TGCAGCGTTGAGGGACAGAAGAACACTGAAGCTTTCTTT. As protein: CSVEGQKNTEAFF.

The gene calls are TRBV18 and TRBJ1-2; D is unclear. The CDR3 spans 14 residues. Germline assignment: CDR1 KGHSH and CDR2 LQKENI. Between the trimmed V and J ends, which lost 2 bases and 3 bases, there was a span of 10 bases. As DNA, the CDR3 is TGTGCCAGCTCACCATCGGAGGAGCACTATGGCTACACCTTC. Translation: CASSPSEEHYGYTF.

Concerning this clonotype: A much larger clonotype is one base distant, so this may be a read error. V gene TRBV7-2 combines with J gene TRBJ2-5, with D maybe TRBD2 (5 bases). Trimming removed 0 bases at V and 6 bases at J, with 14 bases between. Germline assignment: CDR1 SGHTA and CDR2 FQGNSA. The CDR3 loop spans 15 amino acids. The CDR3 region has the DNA TGTGCCAGCAGCTTAGCGACGGGTAGAGGGAAGACCCAGTACTTC. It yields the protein CASSLATGRGKTQYF.

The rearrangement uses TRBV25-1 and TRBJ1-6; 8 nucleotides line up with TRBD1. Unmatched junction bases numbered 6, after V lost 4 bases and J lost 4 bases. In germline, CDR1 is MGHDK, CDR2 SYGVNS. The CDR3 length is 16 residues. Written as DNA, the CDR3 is TGTGCCAGCAGTGCATCACAGGGGGTATATAATTCACCCCTCCACTTT. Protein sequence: CASSASQGVYNSPLHF.

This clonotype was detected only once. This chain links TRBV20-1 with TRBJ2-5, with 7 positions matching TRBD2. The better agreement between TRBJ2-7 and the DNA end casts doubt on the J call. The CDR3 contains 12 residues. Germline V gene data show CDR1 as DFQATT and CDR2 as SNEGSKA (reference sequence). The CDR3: CSAGGTVHEQYF. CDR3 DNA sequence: TGCAGTGCGGGAGGGACCGTCCACGAGCAGTACTTC.

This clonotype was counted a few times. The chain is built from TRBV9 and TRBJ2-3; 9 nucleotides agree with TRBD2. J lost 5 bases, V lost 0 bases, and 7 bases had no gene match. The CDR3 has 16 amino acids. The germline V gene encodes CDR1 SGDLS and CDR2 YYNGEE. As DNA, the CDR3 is TGTGCCAGCAGCGTAGGATCTAGCGGGGCGGGAGATACGCAGTATTTT. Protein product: CASSVGSSGAGDTQYF.